Each of the 10 T cell receptor beta chains below was sequenced from the same sample in a study of cytotoxic CD8 clonotypes in ibrutinib-treated CLL. Clones were read by immunoSEQ multiplex PCR, and TCRdb kept only the in-frame ones, dropping some. Here the sample spans roughly 47,000 clones, approximately 51% being singletons. Sequencing used PBMCs, obtained after 12 months of ibrutinib treatment. The receptors stem from a human donor with chronic lymphocytic leukemia.

The table lists this clone with many counts. The rearrangement joins TRBV13 to TRBJ2-2; 10 positions agree with TRBD2. V dropped 2 bases and J dropped 8; count of bases not matched to a gene: 8. This CDR3 has 16 residues. Germline assignment: CDR1 PRHDT and CDR2 FYEKMQ (reference sequence). The CDR3 region is CASSLLLAGVAGELFF. CDR3 bases: TGTGCCAGCAGCTTATTGCTAGCGGGAGTTGCGGGGGAGCTGTTTTTT.

About this clone itself: A far more abundant clone sits one base away, making this likely a read error. The rearrangement joins TRBV9 to TRBJ2-1, with 13 bases identical to TRBD2. From germline, CDR1 is SGDLS and CDR2 YYNGEE. The CDR3 covers 14 residues. The CDR3 reads CASSERWTSGRGVF. The CDR3 DNA follows: TGTGCCAGCAGTGAGAGGTGGACTAGCGGGAGAGGCGTCTTC.

This sequence joins TRBV5-1 and TRBJ2-7; TRBD1 aligns across 10 bases. This CDR3 is built from 13 residues. From germline, CDR1 is SGHRS and CDR2 YFSETQ. The V gene end was trimmed by 4 bases and the J gene end by 2 bases; junction bases not matched to a gene: 0. The CDR3 DNA is TGCGCCAGCAGCGGGACAGGGGCCTACGAGCAGTACTTC. Encoded protein: CASSGTGAYEQYF.

The CDR3 is CASSVASGPPGTEAFF. The CDR3 region has the DNA TGTGCCAGCAGCGTAGCGTCAGGTCCACCGGGGACTGAAGCTTTCTTT. The rearrangement uses TRBV9 and TRBJ1-1; D not resolved. This CDR3 is 16 amino acids long. The germline gives CDR1 SGDLS, CDR2 YYNGEE. With 0 bases removed from V and 5 bases from J, the gap between germline ends came to 17 bases.

This chain connects TRBV20-1 to TRBJ2-1, with TRBD2 matching over 10 bases. Per the germline V gene, CDR1 is DFQATT and CDR2 is SNEGSKA (reference sequence). This CDR3 contains 11 residues. CDR3: CRTGTSAQQFF. The CDR3 region has the DNA TGCAGAACCGGGACTAGCGCCCAACAGTTCTTC.

Of note for this clone: A read error is the likely source, as a far larger clone sits one nucleotide away. The V call is TRBV4-2, the J call TRBJ1-2, with D uncertain. Germline CDR1 reads LGHNA; CDR2 reads YNFKEQ. The CDR3 length is 16 residues. The V end was cut by 2 bases, the J end by 3 bases, with 16 bases between. This chain's CDR3 is CASSQNIPDGYYGYTF. The DNA of the CDR3 is TGTGCCAGCAGCCAAAATATTCCGGACGGATACTATGGCTACACCTTC.

The rearrangement joins TRBV5-1 to TRBJ1-1, with D uncertain. The V end lost 3 bases, the J end lost 1 base, and 13 bases lay between the germline ends. Looked up from germline, CDR1 is SGHRS and CDR2 is YFSETQ. This CDR3 spans 15 amino acids. The CDR3 here is CASSSGSQPNTEAFF. CDR3 sequence (DNA): TGCGCCAGCAGCTCTGGCAGCCAACCGAACACTGAAGCTTTCTTT.

The chain recombines TRBV5-6 with TRBJ2-5; unclear D gene. Germline-derived CDR1 and CDR2 are SGHDT and YYEEEE. CDR3 length equals 13 residues. V was trimmed by 4 bases and J by 1 base, leaving 8 bases between them. In nucleotides, the CDR3 is TGTGCCAGCAGCCGCTCCCCCCAAGAGACCCAGTACTTC. Translated, it gives CASSRSPQETQYF. Looking up the rest from reference TRBV5-6 and TRBJ2-5 gives the full variable domain: DAGVTQSPTHLIKTRGQQVTLRCSPKSGHDTVSWYQQALGQGPQFIFQYYEEEERQRGNFPDRFSGHQFPNYSSELNVNALLLGDSALYLCASSRSPQETQYFGPGTRLLVL.

Many counts were recorded for this clone. The chain links TRBV5-3 to TRBJ2-1; D is possibly TRBD2 (6 bases). TRBV5-3 is treated as an ORF (open reading frame) with a function not yet certain. V dropped 8 bases and J dropped 12 bases, with 18 bases sitting between them. This CDR3 has 12 residues. CDR3 nucleotides: TGTGCCAGCAGCGCGGCGGGACTGGCGCAGTTCTTC. Translating it yields CASSAAGLAQFF.

The table lists this clone with a few counts. J is TRBJ2-7 and V is TRBV9, with 12 bases identical to TRBD2. Germline lookup yields CDR1 SGDLS and CDR2 YYNGEE. Trimming removed 0 bases from V and 6 bases from J; junction bases left unmatched: 7. The CDR3 is 16 residues long. The CDR3 is CASSVEASGRAGEQYF. The CDR3 DNA is TGTGCCAGCAGCGTAGAGGCTAGCGGGAGGGCGGGCGAGCAGTACTTC.